Each of the 7 T cell receptor beta chains below was sequenced from the same sample in a study of blood T cell repertoires in COVID-19. Assay used: immunoSEQ multiplex PCR; TCRdb lists only in-frame clones, some missing. The sample records roughly 280,000 clones, about nine tenths being singletons. Sequenced sample: peripheral blood. Every receptor here comes from a man aged 35 to 55 with active or convalescent COVID-19.

This chain connects TRBV7-9 to TRBJ2-2; D is possibly TRBD2 (5 bases). Germline V gives CDR1 SEHNR, CDR2 FQNEAQ (reference sequence). The CDR3 consists of 12 residues. V lost 5 bases, J lost 9 bases, and 10 bases lay in between. DNA for the CDR3: TGTGCCAGCAGCGCCGGGGATTGGGAGCTGTTTTTT. Translating gives CASSAGDWELFF. Looking up the rest from reference TRBV7-9 and TRBJ2-2 gives the full variable domain: DTGVSQNPRHKITKRGQNVTFRCDPISEHNRLYWYRQTLGQGPEFLTYFQNEAQLEKSRLLSDRFSAERPKGSFSTLEIQRTEQGDSAMYLCASSAGDWELFFGEGSRLTVL.

This chain connects TRBV30 to TRBJ2-2, with D possibly TRBD1 on 5 matching bases. V was trimmed by 0 bases and J by 6 bases, leaving 11 bases between them. The germline CDR1 and CDR2 sequences are GTSNPN and SVGIG (reference sequence). The CDR3 spans 14 residues. The DNA for the CDR3 is TGTGCCTGGAGTGTGGGGCATGGGGCCGGGGAGCTGTTTTTT. Protein: CAWSVGHGAGELFF.

The chain uses TRBV28 and TRBJ1-6; 7 bases match TRBD1. Per the germline V gene, CDR1 is MDHEN and CDR2 is SYDVKM. The CDR3 length is 14 residues. The junction had 9 bases not matched to a gene; V was cut back by 9 bases and J by 7 bases. CDR3 residues: CASSYRGQNSPLHF. In DNA form, the CDR3 reads TGTGCCAGTTCATACAGGGGTCAAAATTCACCCCTCCACTTT.

The V call is TRBV10-3, the J call TRBJ1-2; unclear D gene. The V gene's germline CDR1 is ENHRY and CDR2 SYGVKD. The CDR3 covers 16 residues. Trimming stripped 0 bases from V and 7 bases from J, with 18 bases between. The DNA of the CDR3 is TGTGCCATCAGTGAGTCGATTGGGAGATCCGCGGGTGGCTACACCTTC. This translates into CAISESIGRSAGGYTF.

The V call is TRBV19, the J call TRBJ1-1, with D uncertain. Trimming took 10 bases from V and 2 from J, leaving 11 bases between them. Germline-derived CDR1 and CDR2 are LNHDA and SQIVND (reference sequence). This CDR3 comprises 12 residues. CDR3 residues: CATTTLNTEAFF. DNA of the CDR3: TGTGCCACCACCACACTAAACACTGAAGCTTTCTTT.

This chain joins TRBV5-6 and TRBJ1-2, with 7 bases fitting TRBD1. Germline V gives CDR1 SGHDT, CDR2 YYEEEE. The CDR3 extends over 15 amino acids. The V segment lost 7 bases and the J segment 2 bases; nucleotides outside the gene matches: 11. CDR3: CASHTPLQGNYGYTF. The CDR3 DNA sequence: TGTGCCAGCCATACACCATTACAGGGGAACTATGGCTACACCTTC. Full variable domain (outside the CDR3, taken from reference TRBV5-6 and TRBJ1-2): DAGVTQSPTHLIKTRGQQVTLRCSPKSGHDTVSWYQQALGQGPQFIFQYYEEEERQRGNFPDRFSGHQFPNYSSELNVNALLLGDSALYLCASHTPLQGNYGYTFGSGTRLTVV.

The chain is built from TRBV4-1 and TRBJ1-4; TRBD1 might be the D (5 bases). Per germline, CDR1 MGHRA and CDR2 YSYEKL. V was clipped by 1 base and J by 7 bases, with 10 bases between them. The CDR3 length is 14 residues. The CDR3 DNA reads as TGCGCCAGCAGCCAAGGCGGGACGGTTGAAAAACTGTTTTTT. It specifies CASSQGGTVEKLFF.